This TCR beta chain came from a study of human T cells and chemical hapten exposure. TCRdb redid the calling of the RACE reads with MiXCR, one entry per CDR3 protein. The data hold under 110,000 distinct CDR3 sequences, with less than 15% observed a single time. Time point here: pre-sensitization, week 0. The treatment is: therapeutic diphenylcyclopropenone sensitization with weekly scalp DPC. The clonotype originates from a woman between 50 and 59 years old with alopecia areata. Some clones in this sample may be carry-over from other donors' samples. The sample in question was whole blood, obtained in connection with sensitization to the hapten diphenylcyclopropenone (DPC).

The CDR3 DNA sequence: TGTGCAAGCCGAACAGGGGAGGGCAATCAGCCCCAGCATTTT. Translating it yields CASRTGEGNQPQHF. The chain uses TRBV12-2 and TRBJ1-5; TRBD1, the table's D call, was not compared with the DNA. TRBV12-2 is described as a pseudogene. The CDR3 contains 14 residues.